The rows below give T cell receptor beta chains drawn from one sample of a study of shared clonotypes between healthy human individuals. Clones were read by immunoSEQ multiplex PCR, and TCRdb kept only the in-frame ones, dropping some. The table has some 2.4 million clones, roughly 93% seen once. Sequencing was performed on naive CD4+ T cells from PBMCs. Every receptor here comes from a man aged 18 to 29 in good health. Some clones in this sample may be carry-over from other donors' samples. The CDR3 runs from the conserved cysteine through the conserved F or W.

v_call	j_call	cdr3_aa
TRBV5-1	TRBJ2-3	CASRGLAGASTDTQYF
TRBV5-5	TRBJ2-7	CASSGRLAVSSYEQYF
TRBV19	TRBJ1-2	CASSPGTGGYGYTF
TRBV10-3	TRBJ1-2	CAITANYGYTF
TRBV6-5	TRBJ1-5	CASRGPGGNNQPQHF
TRBV2	TRBJ1-5	CASSEMTGNQPQHF
TRBV28	TRBJ2-5	CASGHIQETQYF
TRBV7-2	TRBJ1-1	CASSFLQGGEAFF
TRBV2	TRBJ2-3	CASSERSARRTDTQYF
TRBV6-1	TRBJ2-7	CASTDSPSGSSEQYF
TRBV2	TRBJ1-5	CASESPWGNQPQHF
TRBV18	TRBJ2-7	CASSPDREQYF
TRBV9	TRBJ2-1	CASSAPTYNEQFF
TRBV19	TRBJ1-1	CASSFRRSQGNTEAFF
TRBV5-1	TRBJ2-3	CASRFYLADTQYF
TRBV14	TRBJ2-7	CASSPLSRGSSYEQYF
TRBV2	TRBJ1-2	CASREQGTYGYTF
TRBV18	TRBJ2-3	CASSPDGWDTQYF
TRBV5-4	TRBJ2-7	CASSFFLREQYF
TRBV4-1	TRBJ2-1	CASSRPQGRITYNEQFF
TRBV2	TRBJ2-1	CASSFSGSAWNEQFF
TRBV6-6	TRBJ2-7	CASSYLGSYEQYF
TRBV5-4	TRBJ2-3	CASSLEASGRGGKDTQYF
TRBV5-4	TRBJ2-2	CASSFRSGREYTGELFF
TRBV28	TRBJ2-1	CASTPPGLASNEQFF
TRBV27	TRBJ1-5	CASSSTGNNQPQHF
TRBV4-3	TRBJ2-7	CASSQVGYEQYF
TRBV4-1	TRBJ2-2	CASSQPPGGAGGTGELFF
TRBV9	TRBJ1-2	CASSVVGGEGGYTF
TRBV2	TRBJ1-5	CATGPDRGNQPQHF
TRBV7-9	TRBJ2-7	CASSGLSSYEQYF
TRBV2	TRBJ2-3	CASSDETSGVGGTQYF
TRBV7-2	TRBJ1-1	CASSRTLNTEAFF
TRBV7-8	TRBJ1-1	CASVGGTLNTEAFF
TRBV15	TRBJ2-4	CATSRELAGGENIQYF
TRBV29-1	TRBJ1-1	CSVGPPDTEAFF
TRBV5-1	TRBJ1-1	CASSLGVNTEAFF
TRBV4-2	TRBJ1-2	CASSQDRKGYTF
TRBV5-4	TRBJ1-2	CASSAGGLRGYNGYTF
TRBV28	TRBJ1-2	CASRIAQLGYGYTF
TRBV19	TRBJ2-3	CASRDRPLTDTQYF
TRBV15	TRBJ2-4	CATSREGGRLAKNIQYF
TRBV28	TRBJ2-3	CASRGVRIAGPSTDTQYF
TRBV28	TRBJ2-7	CASSLRGYEQYF
TRBV5-1	TRBJ2-1	CASSPGGNEQFF
TRBV7-8	TRBJ2-7	CASSLTHGRSNYEQYF
TRBV5-4	TRBJ1-5	CASSLGTGWNQPQHF
TRBV9	TRBJ2-7	CASSRGRNSEQYF
TRBV5-6	TRBJ2-2	CASRPRSGGAGELFF
TRBV6-5	TRBJ1-1	CASTKNTEAFF
TRBV30	TRBJ1-2	CAWNLGGKRNYGYTF
TRBV4-3	TRBJ2-3	CASSPQTSGSRADTQYF
TRBV4-1	TRBJ1-2	CASSRMGGGWDGYTF
TRBV6-5	TRBJ1-2	CASSYLRGITLYGYTF
TRBV5-1	TRBJ1-4	CASSSGGQGAEKLFF
TRBV29-1	TRBJ1-5	CSVEEGIGQPQHF
TRBV18	TRBJ1-2	CASSPGGTYGYTF
TRBV27	TRBJ2-1	CASRSGAGEQFF